This TCR beta chain was captured by sequencing in a study of shared clonotypes between healthy human individuals. Across the whole study: Per-donor plates numbered three CD4 naive, three CD4 memory, two CD8 naive and one CD8 memory.

The study's findings and limits: Several donors held around 5% of naive CD4 clonotypes in common.

Naive CD8 cells lacked CD45RO and underwent positive selection for CCR7, leaving out terminally differentiated effector memory CD45RA+ cells. Study donors comprised healthy, HIV-negative adults devoid of recent acute infection or vaccination. This CDR3 spans 17 amino acids. The V and J ends lost 1 base and 0 bases, in that order; junction bases with no gene match: 5. Germline loops: CDR1 MGHRA, CDR2 YSYEKL. For this clone: Antigen unknown.

Genomic DNA belonging to each subset was distributed in equal measure over several immunoSEQ plates. Generated by immunoSEQ multiplex PCR, the TCRdb table keeps only in-frame clones and is missing some. Of more than 2 million clones in the sample, about 95% were seen once. The gene calls are TRBV4-1 and TRBJ2-2; 7 bases fit TRBD2. Sequenced input: naive CD8+ T cells sorted from blood. The sequence came from a young man in good health. CDR3 nucleotides: TGCGCCAGCAGCCAAGTAAAGCTAGCGGCGAACACCGGGGAGCTGTTTTTT. Its translation: CASSQVKLAANTGELFF.